This TCR beta chain was observed in a study of response to subunit inactivated influenza vaccine. TCRdb ran MiXCR on the RT-PCR reads and lists one entry per CDR3 protein. This sample has approximately 530,000 distinct CDR3 sequences, with approximately 13% found just once. This clonotype has just a few counts. The target antigen is unknown. Trimming cost V 5 bases and J 6 bases; bases outside gene matches: 10. The length of the CDR3 is 15 residues. Germline V gene sequence: CDR1 MDHEN, CDR2 SYDVKM. Whole-study results and caveats: Authors suggested few new T cells are recruited by each seasonal influenza vaccination.

This receptor was identified in a man aged 50-60 years who received an inactivated influenza vaccine. The source was PBMCs from blood, collected 40 to 50 days after vaccination. The genes are TRBV28 and TRBJ2-3, with TRBD1 matching 8 bases. This chain's CDR3 is CASSRTGLQADTQYF. For the CDR3, the DNA is TGTGCCAGCAGTAGGACAGGGCTTCAGGCGGATACGCAGTATTTT.